This TCR beta chain was captured in a study of control samples from healthy donors and cancer patients. Sequencing was performed with immunoSEQ multiplex PCR; in TCRdb, only in-frame clones are kept and a portion is missing. This table holds around 100,000 clones, 80% to 90% found once. V lost 0 bases and J lost 14, with 11 bases in between. CDR3 size: 13 residues. Germline CDR1 and CDR2: LGHDT and YNNKEL (reference sequence). This chain joins TRBV3-1 (or the pseudogene TRBV3-2) and TRBJ1-6; D call uncertain. Sequencing was carried out using blood. This sequence was found in a man aged 30-40 years in good health. The CDR3: CASSQDEGAALHF. As DNA, the CDR3 is TGTGCCAGCAGCCAAGATGAAGGTGCAGCCCTCCACTTT.